One sample yielded the 12 T cell receptor beta chains listed below, sequenced in a study of cytomegalovirus exposure and HLA in healthy donors. The PCR had 60 Vbeta and 13 Jbeta primers. TCRdb's table, derived via immunoSEQ multiplex PCR, lists solely in-frame clones and lacks some. The sample has approximately 97,000 clones, about 79% seen once; the top ten hold roughly 3.5%. The sample taken for sequencing was PBMCs. The receptor source for this set is a male donor in good health and CMV-seropositive.

The chain is built from TRBV6-6 and TRBJ1-2; a possible D gene is TRBD1 (6 bases). Germline assignment: CDR1 MNHNY and CDR2 SVGAGI (reference sequence). This CDR3 region has 13 residues. V shed 5 bases and J shed 5 bases, with 12 bases lying between them. As DNA, the CDR3 is TGTGCCAGCAGTCCAAGGACAGTTTATGGCTACACCTTC. Translating it yields CASSPRTVYGYTF.

The chain recombines TRBV27 with TRBJ1-6; 8 bases line up with TRBD1. This CDR3 is 15 amino acids long. Germline-derived CDR1 and CDR2 are MNHEY and SMNVEV (reference sequence). J was trimmed by 9 bases and V by 2 bases; bases with no gene match: 6. The CDR3, as DNA: TGTGCCAGCAGTTTAATTGAGGGGACAGGTTCACCCCTCCACTTT. Encoded protein: CASSLIEGTGSPLHF.

The J gene is TRBJ1-1, the V gene TRBV4-1, with D possibly matching TRBD1 (6 bases). Germline CDR1 MGHRA, CDR2 YSYEKL. CDR3 size: 15 residues. The ends were cut back, 0 bases at V and 3 bases at J, with 11 bases in the middle. In DNA form, the CDR3 reads TGCGCCAGCAGCCAAGAACGGGGGGCGGACACTGAAGCTTTCTTT. The encoded protein is CASSQERGADTEAFF.

Concerning this clone: A read error may account for a junction end that differs from germline. This rearrangement joins TRBV25-1 to TRBJ1-1; 12 positions match TRBD1. CDR1 and CDR2 from the germline V gene are MGHDK and SYGVNS. This CDR3 is built from 14 residues. This chain's CDR3 is CASSDPGQGASVHF. In DNA, the CDR3 is TGTGCCAGCAGTGACCCGGGACAGGGGGCCTCGGTGCACTTT.

The V and J genes are TRBV5-1 and TRBJ1-2; a weak D match, TRBD1 (6 bases). Germline loops: CDR1 SGHRS, CDR2 YFSETQ. Trimming took off 0 bases at V and 3 bases at J, with 9 bases between the two ends. The CDR3 spans 14 residues. DNA of the CDR3: TGCGCCAGCAGCTTGGCCGCAGGGGACTATGGCTACACCTTC. It specifies CASSLAAGDYGYTF.

V gene TRBV5-1 combines with J gene TRBJ1-6; TRBD1 matches at 7 bases. The V and J ends lost 4 bases and 0 bases, in that order; junction bases with no gene match: 7. The V gene's germline CDR1 is SGHRS and CDR2 YFSETQ. The CDR3 runs 17 residues. This CDR3 reads CASSPGTDSSYNSPLHF. The DNA of the CDR3 is TGCGCCAGCAGCCCCGGGACAGACAGCTCCTATAATTCACCCCTCCACTTT.

The chain carries TRBV4-1 and TRBJ1-4; TRBD1 agrees at 7 bases. V lost 4 bases to trimming and J lost 8 bases; unmatched junction nucleotides: 7. This CDR3 contains 14 residues. Germline CDR1 MGHRA, CDR2 YSYEKL. The CDR3 DNA sequence: TGCGCCAGCAGCCCCCGGACAGGTTTCGAAAAACTGTTTTTT. Its protein product is CASSPRTGFEKLFF.

This clone was seen more than once but under ten times. This rearrangement joins TRBV4-1 to TRBJ1-4, with TRBD1 as a possible D gene (6 bases). With 5 bases removed from V and 8 bases from J, the gap between germline ends came to 21 bases. Germline values: CDR1 MGHRA, CDR2 YSYEKL. This CDR3 comprises 16 residues. In DNA form, the CDR3 reads TGCGCCAGCAGCTCAGGGGCCACAACCCCCAACGAAAAACTGTTTTTT. Encoded protein: CASSSGATTPNEKLFF.

With respect to this clone: The sample holds other DNA sequences that translate to the same CDR3. This sequence joins TRBV30 and TRBJ2-7, with 7 bases identical to TRBD1. Looked up from germline, CDR1 is GTSNPN and CDR2 is SVGIG (reference sequence). V gave up 3 bases and J gave up 1 base; unmatched junction bases: 0. There are 12 residues in the CDR3. The CDR3 DNA reads as TGTGCCTGGAGCAGGGGGTCCTACGAGCAGTACTTC. Protein sequence: CAWSRGSYEQYF.

The chain employs TRBV27 and TRBJ1-1, with D unclear. This CDR3 has 14 amino acids. V was shortened by 8 bases and J by 1 base, with 14 bases between the two germline ends. Germline V gene data show CDR1 as MNHEY and CDR2 as SMNVEV (reference sequence). The DNA for the CDR3 is TGTGCCAGCGCCCCCTACGCGGCGAACACTGAAGCTTTCTTT. Translation gives CASAPYAANTEAFF.

The sample holds one count of this clone. This chain joins TRBV5-1 and TRBJ2-3; 8 bases fit TRBD1. V shed 4 bases and J 1 base; nucleotides not matched to a gene: 8. The CDR3 sequence is 16 residues long. Per the germline V gene, CDR1 is SGHRS and CDR2 is YFSETQ. The DNA of the CDR3 is TGCGCCAGCAGCCGACGACAGGGGATGGGCACAGATACGCAGTATTTT. This translates into CASSRRQGMGTDTQYF.

This chain joins TRBV5-1 and TRBJ1-2; 8 bases align to TRBD1. This CDR3 has 14 residues. Germline CDR1 SGHRS, CDR2 YFSETQ. Trimming took 6 bases from V and 0 from J; bases not matched to a gene: 4. The CDR3 is CASTQGATNYGYTF. DNA for the CDR3: TGCGCCAGCACCCAGGGGGCTACTAACTATGGCTACACCTTC.